This TCR beta chain appears in the sequencing data of a study of T cells in women clearing cervical HPV infection. Genomic DNA, averaging 1200 ng per sample, yielded TCR beta CDR3 via immunoSEQ. The assay was immunoSEQ multiplex PCR, and TCRdb's table has in-frame clones only and misses some. The table lists over 15,000 clones. General study points: Richness differences could reflect unmeasured T-cell content per sample. TRBV6-7 abundance was lower in cases than controls (0.11% versus 0.16%).

Germline CDR1 DFQATT, CDR2 SNEGSKA (reference sequence). Trimming cost V 4 bases and J 5 bases, with 18 bases left between them. The CDR3 is made up of 15 amino acids. Concerning this clone itself: No antigen is known for it. The read is 3 residues too short to cover the CDR3 end, so that end is filled in from the germline J gene.

This clonotype originated in a woman between 18 and 75 years old with a cervical HPV16 infection that either progressed to CIN3+ or cleared (not recorded which). Sequenced sample: blood buffy coat. The rearrangement uses TRBV20-1 and TRBJ1-5; possibly TRBD1 for D (6 bases). The CDR3 is CSAMDSHRRYQPQHF. The part of the CDR3 DNA that was read is TGCAGTGCTATGGACAGTCATCGAAGGTATCAGCCC.